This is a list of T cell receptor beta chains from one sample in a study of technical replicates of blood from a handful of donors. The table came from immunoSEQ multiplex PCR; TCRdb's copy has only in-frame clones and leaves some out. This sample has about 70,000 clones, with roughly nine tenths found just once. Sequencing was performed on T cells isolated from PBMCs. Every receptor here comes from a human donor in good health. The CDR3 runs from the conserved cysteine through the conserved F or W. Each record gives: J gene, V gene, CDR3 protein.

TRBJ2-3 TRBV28 CASKLAGPSTDAQYF
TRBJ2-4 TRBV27 CASSYSNIQYF
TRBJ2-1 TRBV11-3 CASSLLQGVPYNEQFF
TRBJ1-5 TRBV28 CASRTQQGGNQPQHF
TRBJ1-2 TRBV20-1 CSAGAVYGYTF
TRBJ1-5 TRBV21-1 CASSKGRKQGPPQYNQPQHF
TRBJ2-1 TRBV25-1 CASSDPERETSYNEQFF
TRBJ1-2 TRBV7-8 CASSSTGWVRYGYTF
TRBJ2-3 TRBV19 CASSIDGQGTQYF
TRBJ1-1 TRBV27 CASRLTGSREAFF
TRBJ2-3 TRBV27 CASSFYSSTDTQYF
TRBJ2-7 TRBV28 CASRTLVLDFGSKPYEQYF
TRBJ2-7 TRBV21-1 CASSKVHRDRRREQYF
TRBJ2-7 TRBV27 CASSPETSGSYEQYF
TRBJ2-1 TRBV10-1 CASSVGVTYNEQFF
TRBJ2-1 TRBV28 CASSSPLGWPSSYNEQFF
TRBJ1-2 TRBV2 CASSDTGVSRHTF
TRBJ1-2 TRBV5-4 CASRSPGQGYGYTF
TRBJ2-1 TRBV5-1 CASSLAEPSYNEQFF
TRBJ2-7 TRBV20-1 CSAVRTGLNF
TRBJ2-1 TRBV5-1 CASRANEQFF
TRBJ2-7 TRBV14 CASSQEPGQGAYEQYF
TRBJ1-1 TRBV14 CASSQDSRHADTEAFF
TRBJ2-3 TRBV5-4 CASSLLATSTDTQYF
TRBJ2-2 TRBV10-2 CASRSVNTGELFF
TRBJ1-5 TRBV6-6 CASSSLQAINQPQHF
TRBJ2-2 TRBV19 CASKTRTANTGELFF
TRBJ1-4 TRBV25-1 CASSSGTDFEKLFF
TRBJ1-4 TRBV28 CASSHRRVNEKLFF
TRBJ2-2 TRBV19 CASSNRGTGELFF
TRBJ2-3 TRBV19 CASRSSREGADTQYF
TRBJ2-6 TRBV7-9 CASSAGLAGNSGANVLTF
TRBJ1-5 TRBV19 CASSTIRTGENQPQHF
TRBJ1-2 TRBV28 CATMDSLNYGYTF
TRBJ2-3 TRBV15 CATSSPGTLLDTQYF
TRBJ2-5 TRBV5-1 CASSLVGQVGETQYF
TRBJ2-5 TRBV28 CASSFTDKTQYF
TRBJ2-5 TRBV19 CASKRAGGPQETQYF
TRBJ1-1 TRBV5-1 CASSLEPGMNTEAFF
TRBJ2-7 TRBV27 CASSYSAGEETYEQYF
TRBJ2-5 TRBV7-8 CASSLVQQGPETQYF
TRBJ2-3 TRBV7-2 CASSLAGVAGTDTQYF